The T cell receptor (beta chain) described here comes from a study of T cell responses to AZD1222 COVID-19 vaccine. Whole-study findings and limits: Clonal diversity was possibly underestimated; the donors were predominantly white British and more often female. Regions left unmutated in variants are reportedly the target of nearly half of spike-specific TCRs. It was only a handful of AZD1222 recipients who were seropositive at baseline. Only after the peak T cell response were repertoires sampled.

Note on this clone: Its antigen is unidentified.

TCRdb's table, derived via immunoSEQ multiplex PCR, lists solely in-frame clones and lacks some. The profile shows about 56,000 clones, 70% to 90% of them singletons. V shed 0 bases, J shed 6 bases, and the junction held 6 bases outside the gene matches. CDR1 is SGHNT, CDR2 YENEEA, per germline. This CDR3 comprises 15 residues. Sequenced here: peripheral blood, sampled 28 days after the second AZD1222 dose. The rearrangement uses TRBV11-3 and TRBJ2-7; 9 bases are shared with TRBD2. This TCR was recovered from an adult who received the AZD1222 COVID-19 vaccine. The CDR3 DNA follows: TGTGCCAGCAGCTTAGATTCCGTGCGGGGGGGCGAGCAGTACTTC. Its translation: CASSLDSVRGGEQYF.